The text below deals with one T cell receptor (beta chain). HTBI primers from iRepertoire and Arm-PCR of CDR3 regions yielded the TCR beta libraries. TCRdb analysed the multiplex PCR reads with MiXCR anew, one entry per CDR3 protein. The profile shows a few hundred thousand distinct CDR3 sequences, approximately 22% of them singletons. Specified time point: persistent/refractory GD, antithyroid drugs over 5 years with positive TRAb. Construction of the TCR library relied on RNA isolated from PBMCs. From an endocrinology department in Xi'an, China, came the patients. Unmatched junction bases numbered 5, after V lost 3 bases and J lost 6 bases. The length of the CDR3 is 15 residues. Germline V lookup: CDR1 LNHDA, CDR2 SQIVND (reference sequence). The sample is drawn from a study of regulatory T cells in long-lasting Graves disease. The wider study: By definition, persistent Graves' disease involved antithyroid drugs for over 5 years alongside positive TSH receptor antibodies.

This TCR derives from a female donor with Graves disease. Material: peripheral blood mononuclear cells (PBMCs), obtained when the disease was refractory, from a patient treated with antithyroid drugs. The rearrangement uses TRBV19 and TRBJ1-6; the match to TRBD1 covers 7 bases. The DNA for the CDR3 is TGTGCCAGTAGTATCCCGGGACAGCTTAATTCACCCCTCCACTTT. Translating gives CASSIPGQLNSPLHF.